This T cell receptor beta chain is drawn from a study of cytomegalovirus exposure and HLA in healthy donors. Whole-study results and caveats: Most TCR beta V segments were productive about 90% or about 30% of the time in an earlier analysis.

V trimming: 5 bases; J trimming: 4 bases; junction bases outside the gene matches: 7. The CDR3 sequence is 15 residues long. CDR1 SGHNT and CDR2 YENEEA come from the germline V gene. Points on this clone: The antigen remains unidentified.

In the PCR, 60 Vbeta and 13 Jbeta primers were used. Sequenced by immunoSEQ multiplex PCR; TCRdb stores in-frame clones only, minus some. The sample includes some 85,000 clones, around 75% of them seen just once. The chain couples TRBV11-3 to TRBJ1-3; 8 bases agree with TRBD1. The receptor was isolated from a man aged 35-49 years in good health and CMV-seronegative. Sequenced: PBMCs. The CDR3 DNA is TGTGCCAGCAGCAACGAACAGGGGGGAGGAAACACCATATATTTT. It encodes CASSNEQGGGNTIYF.